A single sample gave rise to the 7 T cell receptor beta chains below, sequenced in a study of blood T cell repertoires in COVID-19. The protocol was immunoSEQ multiplex PCR, while the TCRdb copy is restricted to in-frame clones and leaves out a portion. Found here are approximately 90,000 clones, over 80% of them singletons; the top ten hold almost 3.5%. The sequencing input was peripheral blood. The source of these receptors is a man aged 45-65 years with acute or convalescent COVID-19.

This clone was counted a single time. This chain links TRBV2 with TRBJ1-5; tentatively, D is TRBD1 (6 bases). CDR1 and CDR2 from the germline V gene are SNHLY and FYNNEI. CDR3 length equals 16 residues. V lost 2 bases, J lost 2 bases, and 13 bases lay in between. The CDR3 region is CASSESPTGRNQPQHF. The DNA for the CDR3 is TGTGCCAGCAGTGAAAGCCCTACAGGGCGCAATCAGCCCCAGCATTTT.

The chain has TRBV7-2 and TRBJ2-5; D is uncertain. V was clipped by 5 bases and J by 5 bases, with 9 bases between them. The CDR3 is 12 residues long. Germline V gene sequence: CDR1 SGHTA, CDR2 FQGNSA. The CDR3 reads CASSRSGETQYF. CDR3 sequence (DNA): TGTGCCAGCAGCCGGAGTGGGGAGACCCAGTACTTC.

V usage is TRBV30 and J usage is TRBJ2-7, with a possible D match to TRBD1 (6 bases). The CDR3 sequence is 15 residues long. Between the trimmed V and J ends, which lost 1 base and 3 bases, there was a span of 16 bases. The germline V gene encodes CDR1 GTSNPN and CDR2 SVGIG (reference sequence). CDR3 in amino acids: CAWSGGFRGFYEQYF. In DNA form, the CDR3 reads TGTGCCTGGAGTGGTGGGTTCAGGGGATTCTACGAGCAGTACTTC.

The chain uses TRBV27 and TRBJ1-3; a weak D match, TRBD1 (5 bases). Germline V CDR1 and CDR2: MNHEY, SMNVEV (reference sequence). Trimming took 6 bases from V and 2 from J, leaving 14 bases between them. This CDR3 contains 15 residues. The CDR3 here is CASRPQAGTGNTIYF. CDR3 in DNA: TGTGCCAGCAGACCCCAAGCAGGGACTGGAAACACCATATATTTT.

The CDR3 bases are TGTGCCAGCAGCTTAGCGGTCGGACAGGGCACTGAAGCTTTCTTT. Amino acid sequence: CASSLAVGQGTEAFF. The chain uses TRBV7-2 and TRBJ1-1, with 8 bases that match TRBD1. Germline V lookup: CDR1 SGHTA, CDR2 FQGNSA. The junction had 4 bases not matched to a gene; V was cut back by 0 bases and J by 4 bases. CDR3 length equals 15 residues.

V gene TRBV3-1 (or the pseudogene TRBV3-2) combines with J gene TRBJ1-1; 7 nucleotides line up with TRBD1. The CDR3 is made up of 12 amino acids. Trimming removed 3 bases from V and 7 bases from J; junction bases left unmatched: 2. Germline V gene sequence: CDR1 LGHDT, CDR2 YNNKEL (reference sequence). DNA for the CDR3: TGTGCCAGCAGCCATCAGGGGGATGAAGCTTTCTTT. Translating it yields CASSHQGDEAFF.

The V and J genes are TRBV18 and TRBJ2-5; D might be TRBD2 (6 bases). Trimming removed 8 bases from V and 4 bases from J, with 14 bases in between. Germline CDR1 reads KGHSH; CDR2 reads LQKENI. The CDR3 totals 13 residues. CDR3 bases: TGTGCCAGCCAACGGGGGTTTGGAGAGACCCAGTACTTC. It codes for CASQRGFGETQYF.